This T cell receptor beta chain was captured in a study of blood T cell repertoires in COVID-19 (dated by TCRdb to about 2020). The study in broad terms: Collaborator samples came from the United States, Italy and Spain and covered acute and convalescent phases of COVID-19. The material from the prospective study consisted of cDNA or gDNA derived from T cells, B-cell-depleted T cells, or PBMCs. The repertoires were made available in a free public database intended to serve as a resource for research on the immune response to SARS-CoV-2. Samples were obtained from the ongoing ImmuneRACE study (first 160 participants) and from over 1,000 subjects provided by 6 global collaborators. A de-identified subject ID, COVID-19 status, age in years and sex were almost always included in the sample metadata. Where available, HLA class I and class II types were taken from metadata supplied by the sample provider and were not determined by assay-based typing. The dataset comprised deeply sampled blood TCRbeta repertoires from subjects exposed to, actively infected with, or recovered from COVID-19. General findings and caveats noted by the study authors: Clinical and demographic metadata were provided uncurated, with the amount varying by source and participant.

CDR1 and CDR2 were assigned from the germline V gene as ENHRY and SYGVKD. Trimming accounts for 8 bases at V and 0 bases at J, while the number of junction bases matched to no gene is 3. From cysteine to phenylalanine, the CDR3 is 13 amino acids long. The kept DNA is CDR3 alone, 39 bases in frame from the first base. About this clone: The specificity of this receptor is unknown. Nothing much larger sits one base from this clone, and base qualities are not available.

In the prospective study, participants were roughly 18 to 95 years old, resided in 25 or so geographic areas of the United States, and were enrolled through a virtual design. In the prospective study, cohorts were assigned on the basis of participant-reported clinical history obtained from a screening survey and a study questionnaire. In the prospective study, mobile phlebotomists collected whole blood, serum and a nasopharyngeal or oropharyngeal swab from each participant. Prospective study participants could optionally give additional blood draws and questionnaires over an approximately 2-month period. Before DNA extraction, prospective study blood samples were shipped either frozen or at room temperature. The immunoSEQ Assay, a bias-controlled multiplex PCR, was used to amplify TCRbeta CDR3 regions from genomic DNA. As for how the authors treated the data: The number of nucleated cells in each sample was estimated by amplification of reference gene primers within the assay. Sequence reads were collapsed and filtered to measure the absolute abundance of every unique TCRbeta CDR3 rearrangement. For each sample, productive Simpson clonality was calculated as the square root of Simpson's diversity index over productive rearrangements. TCRdb obtained this table from immuneACCESS and retained in-frame rearrangements with V and J assigned. These tables miss some clones; where compared with another copy, unresolved V genes account for less than half of the shortfall, and the remainder is unexplained. V and J calls and clone size follow that table, whereas D and trimming were derived from the DNA. The sample records 200,000 to 250,000 clones, more than 75% of which are singletons. Nearly 7.5% of the sample comes from the top ten.

The receptor was derived from a woman aged 40 to 50 with acute COVID-19. Sequencing was carried out using PBMCs or T cells enriched from blood (not recorded which). This receptor chain uses TRBV10-3 and TRBJ1-1, with 7 bases matching TRBD1. The sequenced DNA is TGTGCCATCCGACAGGGATTGAACACTGAAGCTTTCTTT. This codes for CAIRQGLNTEAFF.